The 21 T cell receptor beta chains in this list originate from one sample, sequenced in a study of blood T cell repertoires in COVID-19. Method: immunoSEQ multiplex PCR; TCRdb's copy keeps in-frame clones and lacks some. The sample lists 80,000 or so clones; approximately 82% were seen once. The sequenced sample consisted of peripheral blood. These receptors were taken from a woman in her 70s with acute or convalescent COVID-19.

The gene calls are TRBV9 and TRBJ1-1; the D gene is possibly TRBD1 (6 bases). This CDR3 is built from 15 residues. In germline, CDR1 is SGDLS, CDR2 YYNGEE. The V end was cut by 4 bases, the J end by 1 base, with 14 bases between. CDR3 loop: CASSPRQEQNTEAFF. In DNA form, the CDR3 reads TGTGCCAGCAGCCCCCGACAGGAACAGAACACTGAAGCTTTCTTT.

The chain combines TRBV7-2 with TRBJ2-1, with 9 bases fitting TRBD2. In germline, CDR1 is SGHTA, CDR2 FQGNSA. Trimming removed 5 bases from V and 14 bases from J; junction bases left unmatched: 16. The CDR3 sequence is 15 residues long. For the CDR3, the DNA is TGTGCCAGCAGCCCCAATAGCGGGAGTCCCCGGGATAAGTTCTTC. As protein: CASSPNSGSPRDKFF. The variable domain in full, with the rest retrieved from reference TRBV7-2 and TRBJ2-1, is GAGVSQSPSNKVTEKGKDVELRCDPISGHTALYWYRQSLGQGLEFLIYFQGNSAPDKSGLPSDRFSAERTGGSVSTLTIQRTQQEDSAVYLCASSPNSGSPRDKFFGPGTRLTVL.

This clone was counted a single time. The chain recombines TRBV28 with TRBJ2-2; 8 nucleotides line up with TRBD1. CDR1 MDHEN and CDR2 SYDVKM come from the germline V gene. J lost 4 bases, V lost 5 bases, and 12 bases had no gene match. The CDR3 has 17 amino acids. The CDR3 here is CASSHFTGTGLTGELFF. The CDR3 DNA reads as TGTGCCAGCAGTCACTTTACCGGGACAGGACTCACCGGGGAGCTGTTTTTT.

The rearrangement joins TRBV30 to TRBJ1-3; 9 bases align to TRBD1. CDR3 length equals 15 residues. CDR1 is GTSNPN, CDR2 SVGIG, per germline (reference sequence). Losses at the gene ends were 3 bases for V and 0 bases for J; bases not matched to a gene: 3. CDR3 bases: TGTGCCTGGAGGGGACAGGGAGGCTCTGGAAACACCATATATTTT. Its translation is CAWRGQGGSGNTIYF.

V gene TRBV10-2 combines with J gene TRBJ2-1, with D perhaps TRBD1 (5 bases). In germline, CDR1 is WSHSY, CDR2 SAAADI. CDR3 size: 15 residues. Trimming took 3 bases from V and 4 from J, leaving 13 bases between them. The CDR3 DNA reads TGCGCCAGCAGTGAAGGGGCGCCGACTTACAATGAGCAGTTCTTC. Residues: CASSEGAPTYNEQFF.

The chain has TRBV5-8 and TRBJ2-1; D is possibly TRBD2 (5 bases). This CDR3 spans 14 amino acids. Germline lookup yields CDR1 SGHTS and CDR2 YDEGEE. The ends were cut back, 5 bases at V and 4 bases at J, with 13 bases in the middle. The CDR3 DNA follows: TGTGCCAGCAGTACGGAACTAGATTACAATGAGCAGTTCTTC. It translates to CASSTELDYNEQFF.

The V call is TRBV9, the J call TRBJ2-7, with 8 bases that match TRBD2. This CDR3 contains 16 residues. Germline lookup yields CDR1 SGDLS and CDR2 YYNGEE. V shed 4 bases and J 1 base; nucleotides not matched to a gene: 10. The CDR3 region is CASSPGGARSSYEQYF. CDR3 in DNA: TGTGCCAGCAGCCCCGGGGGGGCCAGGAGTTCCTACGAGCAGTACTTC.

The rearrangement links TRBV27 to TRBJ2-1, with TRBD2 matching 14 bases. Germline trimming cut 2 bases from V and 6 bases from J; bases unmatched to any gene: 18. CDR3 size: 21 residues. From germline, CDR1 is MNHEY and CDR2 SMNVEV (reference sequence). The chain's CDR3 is CASSLVSPTSGRAGIGNEQFF. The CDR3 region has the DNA TGTGCCAGCAGTTTAGTTTCCCCGACTAGCGGGAGGGCCGGGATAGGCAATGAGCAGTTCTTC.

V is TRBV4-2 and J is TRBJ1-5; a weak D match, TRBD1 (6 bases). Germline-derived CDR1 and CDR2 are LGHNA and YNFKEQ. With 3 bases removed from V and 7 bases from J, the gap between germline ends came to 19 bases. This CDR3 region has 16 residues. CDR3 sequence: CASSHEAGTGGQPQHF. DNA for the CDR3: TGTGCCAGCAGCCATGAAGCGGGGACGGGGGGCCAGCCCCAGCATTTT.

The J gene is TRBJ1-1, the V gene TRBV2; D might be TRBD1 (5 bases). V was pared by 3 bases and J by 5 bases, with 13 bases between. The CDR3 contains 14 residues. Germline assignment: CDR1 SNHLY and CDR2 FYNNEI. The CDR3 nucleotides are TGTGCCAGCAGTGAGATCGGGGGGAGAACTGAAGCTTTCTTT. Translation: CASSEIGGRTEAFF.

CDR3: CASSPSGTGLVGAFF. In nucleotides, the CDR3 is TGTGCCAGCTCACCTTCCGGGACAGGGCTGGTTGGAGCTTTCTTT. The gene calls are TRBV18 and TRBJ1-1, with 9 bases that match TRBD1. V was pared by 3 bases and J by 10 bases, with 12 bases of the junction left unmatched. Germline CDR1 reads KGHSH; CDR2 reads LQKENI. CDR3 length: 15 residues.

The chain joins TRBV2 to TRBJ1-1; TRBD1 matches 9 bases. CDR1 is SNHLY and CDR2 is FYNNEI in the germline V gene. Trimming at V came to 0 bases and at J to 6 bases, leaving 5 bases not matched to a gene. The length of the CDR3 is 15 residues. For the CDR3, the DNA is TGTGCCAGCAGTGAAGCGGGACAGGGTGAGGCTGAAGCTTTCTTT. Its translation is CASSEAGQGEAEAFF.

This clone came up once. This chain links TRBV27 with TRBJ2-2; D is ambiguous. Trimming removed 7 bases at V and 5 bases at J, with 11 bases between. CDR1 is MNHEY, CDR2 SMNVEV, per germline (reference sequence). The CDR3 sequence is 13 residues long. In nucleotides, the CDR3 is TGTGCCAGCATGCCCCAACATACCGGGGAGCTGTTTTTT. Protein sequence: CASMPQHTGELFF.

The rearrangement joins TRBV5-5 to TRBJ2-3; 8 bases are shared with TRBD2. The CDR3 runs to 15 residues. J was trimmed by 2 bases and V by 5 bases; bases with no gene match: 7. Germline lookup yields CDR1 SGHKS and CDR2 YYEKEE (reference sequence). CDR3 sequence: CASSPIAGSTDTQYF. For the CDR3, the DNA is TGTGCCAGCAGTCCCATAGCGGGATCCACAGATACGCAGTATTTT.

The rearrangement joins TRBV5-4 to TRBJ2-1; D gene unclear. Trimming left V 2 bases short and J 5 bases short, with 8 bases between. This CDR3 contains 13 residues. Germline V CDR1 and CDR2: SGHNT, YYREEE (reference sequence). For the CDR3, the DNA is TGTGCCAGCAGCTTTGCGGCGGACAATGAGCAGTTCTTC. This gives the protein CASSFAADNEQFF.

The CDR3 spells CASSKKTPGQNYGYTF. The CDR3 DNA sequence: TGTGCCAGCAGCAAAAAAACTCCGGGACAGAACTATGGCTACACCTTC. The chain recombines TRBV21-1 with TRBJ1-2; the table calls TRBD1, which could not be checked here. TRBV21-1 is a listed pseudogene. The CDR3 is 16 residues long.

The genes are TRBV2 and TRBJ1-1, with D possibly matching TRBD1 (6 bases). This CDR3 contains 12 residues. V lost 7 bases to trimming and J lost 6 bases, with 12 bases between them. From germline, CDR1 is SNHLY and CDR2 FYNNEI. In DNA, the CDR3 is TGTGCCAGCAAGGGCAGGGGAGCTGAAGCTTTCTTT. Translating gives CASKGRGAEAFF.

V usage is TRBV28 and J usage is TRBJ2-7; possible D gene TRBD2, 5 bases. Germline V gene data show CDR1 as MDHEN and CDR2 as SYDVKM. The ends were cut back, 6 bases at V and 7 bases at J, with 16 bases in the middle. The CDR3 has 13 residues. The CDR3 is CASRVSARREQYF. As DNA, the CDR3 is TGTGCCAGCAGGGTCAGCGCGAGGAGGGAGCAGTACTTC.

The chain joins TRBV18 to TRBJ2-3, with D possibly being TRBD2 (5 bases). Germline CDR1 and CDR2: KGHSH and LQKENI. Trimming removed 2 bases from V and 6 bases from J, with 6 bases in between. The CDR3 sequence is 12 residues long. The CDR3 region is CASSPERDTQYF. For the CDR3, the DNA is TGTGCCAGCTCACCAGAGCGGGATACGCAGTATTTT.

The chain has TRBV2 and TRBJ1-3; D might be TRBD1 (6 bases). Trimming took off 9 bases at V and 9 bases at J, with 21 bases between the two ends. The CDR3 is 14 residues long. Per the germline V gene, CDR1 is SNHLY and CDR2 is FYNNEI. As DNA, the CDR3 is TGTGCCAGAAACCGGGACACCGAAGTAGGCACCATATATTTT. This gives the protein CARNRDTEVGTIYF.

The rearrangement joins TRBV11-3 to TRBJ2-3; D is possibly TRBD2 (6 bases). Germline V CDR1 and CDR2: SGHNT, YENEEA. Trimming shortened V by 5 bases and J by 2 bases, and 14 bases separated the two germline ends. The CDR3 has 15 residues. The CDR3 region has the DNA TGTGCCAGCAGCATCGAAGGGAGGCCCACAGATACGCAGTATTTT. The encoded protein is CASSIEGRPTDTQYF.